What follows describes a single T cell receptor beta chain. These data are taken from a study of immune evolution from preneoplasia to lung adenocarcinoma. There are 13 residues in the CDR3. CDR1 and CDR2 from the germline V gene are SGDLS and YYNGEE. Between the trimmed V and J ends, which lost 4 bases and 4 bases, there was a span of 11 bases. Profiled with immunoSEQ multiplex PCR; TCRdb holds only in-frame clones, not every one. Among under 6,500 clones listed, roughly 85% were seen once. H&E slides confirmed each diagnosis, reviewed by two pathologists independently. The chain couples TRBV9 to TRBJ1-1; D is unclear. Input material: FFPE minimally invasive lung adenocarcinoma tissue. The TCR was taken from a person aged 55-85 years with lung adenocarcinoma. In DNA form, the CDR3 reads TGTGCCAGCAGCCCAAATGGAGGCACTGAAGCTTTCTTT. Translated: CASSPNGGTEAFF.